This passage covers 29 T cell receptor beta chains from one sample sequenced in a study of cytotoxic CD8 clonotypes in ibrutinib-treated CLL. This table comes from immunoSEQ multiplex PCR, and its TCRdb copy is limited to in-frame clones, with some not included. Among 65,000 to 95,000 clones listed, 86% were seen once. The sample was PBMCs, taken before ibrutinib treatment. The receptors originated from a human donor with chronic lymphocytic leukemia.

The chain has TRBV5-1 and TRBJ2-5; unclear D gene. CDR3 length: 15 amino acids. Germline V gene lookup returns CDR1 SGHRS and CDR2 YFSETQ. V was shortened by 1 base and J by 3 bases, with 13 bases between the two germline ends. CDR3: CASSLRRGREETQYF. The DNA for the CDR3 is TGCGCCAGCAGCTTGAGACGAGGACGAGAAGAGACCCAGTACTTC. The whole variable domain, remainder taken from reference TRBV5-1 and TRBJ2-5, is KAGVTQTPRYLIKTRGQQVTLSCSPISGHRSVSWYQQTPGQGLQFLFEYFSETQRNKGNFPGRFSGRQFSNSRSEMNVSTLELGDSALYLCASSLRRGREETQYFGPGTRLLVL.

The rearrangement uses TRBV6-1 and TRBJ1-2, with a possible D match to TRBD1 (5 bases). CDR3 size: 14 residues. V lost 0 bases and J 4 bases, leaving 9 bases between the germline ends. From germline, CDR1 is MNHNS and CDR2 SASEGT. CDR3 sequence: CASSEAGGAYGYTF. The CDR3, as DNA: TGTGCCAGCAGTGAAGCTGGGGGAGCCTATGGCTACACCTTC.

This clone has just a few counts. The genes are TRBV29-1 and TRBJ2-7; 7 positions agree with TRBD1. The V gene's germline CDR1 is SQVTM and CDR2 ANQGSEA. The CDR3 sequence is 15 residues long. V shed 0 bases and J 2 bases; nucleotides not matched to a gene: 7. CDR3 sequence reads: CSVEEEGGGTYEQYF. The CDR3 nucleotides are TGCAGCGTTGAAGAGGAAGGGGGCGGAACCTACGAGCAGTACTTC.

The rearrangement uses TRBV7-9 and TRBJ2-7; TRBD1 aligns across 10 bases. Germline CDR1 and CDR2: SEHNR and FQNEAQ (reference sequence). J lost 6 bases, V lost 11 bases, and 10 bases had no gene match. This CDR3 contains 13 residues. Here the CDR3 reads CAGDGQGGIEQYF. CDR3 bases: TGTGCCGGTGACGGACAGGGGGGAATCGAGCAGTACTTC.

The chain is built from TRBV19 and TRBJ1-1, with D perhaps TRBD1 (5 bases). The CDR3 consists of 14 residues. Trimming stripped 3 bases from V and 7 bases from J, with 15 bases between. Germline V CDR1 and CDR2: LNHDA, SQIVND (reference sequence). The CDR3 sequence is CASSIGGQEVEAFF. The CDR3 bases are TGTGCCAGTAGTATCGGGGGTCAGGAGGTTGAAGCTTTCTTT.

This chain joins TRBV19 and TRBJ1-5, with D possibly being TRBD1 (5 bases). The length of the CDR3 is 14 residues. The V gene's germline CDR1 is LNHDA and CDR2 SQIVND (reference sequence). V shed 3 bases and J shed 7 bases, with 13 bases lying between them. The DNA for the CDR3 is TGTGCCAGTAGTATTCCGGGACTTGGGCAGCCCCAGCATTTT. Amino acid sequence: CASSIPGLGQPQHF.

The chain carries TRBV5-4 and TRBJ2-2, with D maybe TRBD2 (6 bases). The V and J ends lost 9 bases and 1 base respectively, with 10 bases between them. The CDR3 is made up of 13 amino acids. Germline values: CDR1 SGHNT, CDR2 YYREEE (reference sequence). Here the CDR3 DNA reads TGTGCCACCGGGACTTGGAACACCGGGGAGCTGTTTTTT. Protein sequence: CATGTWNTGELFF.

The chain uses TRBV2 and TRBJ1-4; 8 nucleotides agree with TRBD1. CDR1 and CDR2 from the germline V gene are SNHLY and FYNNEI. The CDR3 totals 14 residues. V gave up 5 bases and J gave up 8 bases; unmatched junction bases: 7. The CDR3 region is CASSKDRGGEKLFF. CDR3 nucleotide sequence: TGTGCCAGCAGTAAAGACAGGGGAGGAGAAAAACTGTTTTTT.

The chain joins TRBV21-1 to TRBJ2-5; the table's D call, TRBD1, was not checked against the DNA. TRBV21-1 is a documented pseudogene. The CDR3 runs 17 residues. The CDR3 DNA reads as TGTGCCAGCAGCAAATATAGACTAGCTGGGACAGGGGGGACCCAGTACTTC. This encodes CASSKYRLAGTGGTQYF.

The chain recombines TRBV19 with TRBJ2-3; D is possibly TRBD2 (6 bases). The germline CDR1 and CDR2 sequences are LNHDA and SQIVND (reference sequence). V was cut by 5 bases and J by 1 base, with 10 bases left in between. This CDR3 region has 14 residues. For the CDR3, the DNA is TGTGCCAGTAGTGCATCTAGCGGCACAGATACGCAGTATTTT. It is translated as CASSASSGTDTQYF.

V usage is TRBV15 and J usage is TRBJ1-5; tentatively, D is TRBD1 (5 bases). The V end was cut by 4 bases, the J end by 2 bases, with 12 bases between. From germline, CDR1 is LNHNV and CDR2 YYDKDF (reference sequence). This CDR3 region has 15 residues. The chain's CDR3 is CATSNQGSGNQPQHF. CDR3 in DNA: TGTGCCACCAGCAACCAGGGTAGTGGCAATCAGCCCCAGCATTTT.

This rearrangement joins TRBV19 to TRBJ1-4; D gene ambiguous. The CDR3 is made up of 15 amino acids. Germline values: CDR1 LNHDA, CDR2 SQIVND (reference sequence). Trimming took off 3 bases at V and 4 bases at J, with 12 bases between the two ends. The CDR3 is CASSIPGISNEKLFF. CDR3 coding DNA: TGTGCCAGTAGTATCCCTGGGATAAGTAATGAAAAACTGTTTTTT.

This chain links TRBV14 with TRBJ2-2; 10 positions match TRBD2. Germline CDR1 reads SGHDN; CDR2 reads FVKESK. The J segment lost 7 bases and the V segment lost 4 bases, leaving 6 bases of the junction unmatched. This CDR3 has 15 residues. Here the CDR3 reads CASSPLAGVGGELFF. In DNA form, the CDR3 reads TGTGCCAGCAGCCCCCTAGCGGGAGTTGGCGGGGAGCTGTTTTTT.

The chain joins TRBV9 to TRBJ2-1, with 10 bases lining up with TRBD2. In germline, CDR1 is SGDLS, CDR2 YYNGEE. The ends lost 3 bases at V and 4 bases at J; junction bases unmatched: 7. This CDR3 is 16 amino acids long. In DNA, the CDR3 is TGTGCCAGCAGCGCCAAAGCGGGAGGGTTTTACAATGAGCAGTTCTTC. As protein: CASSAKAGGFYNEQFF.

This clone came up a few times. V gene TRBV5-4 combines with J gene TRBJ2-5, with 7 bases identical to TRBD2. There are 17 residues in the CDR3. From germline, CDR1 is SGHNT and CDR2 YYREEE (reference sequence). The ends lost 0 bases at V and 9 bases at J; junction bases unmatched: 17. The chain's CDR3 is CASSLDLAASKAEAQYF. The CDR3 DNA reads as TGTGCCAGCAGCTTGGATCTAGCGGCCTCAAAAGCGGAGGCCCAGTACTTC.

J is TRBJ2-7 and V is TRBV12-5, with D possibly TRBD1 on 6 matching bases. V was trimmed by 1 base and J by 1 base, leaving 14 bases between them. Germline V gives CDR1 LGHNT, CDR2 FRNRAP. The CDR3 is 16 amino acids. CDR3: CASGLEQGTVSYEQYF. The DNA for the CDR3 is TGTGCTAGTGGTTTGGAACAGGGAACTGTATCCTACGAGCAGTACTTC.

This clone was counted between two and nine times. V usage is TRBV10-3 and J usage is TRBJ2-1; unclear D gene. V was clipped by 1 base and J by 0 bases, with 7 bases between them. The germline gives CDR1 ENHRY, CDR2 SYGVKD. The CDR3 spans 15 residues. As DNA, the CDR3 is TGTGCCATCAGTGAGTTGGGAAGCTCCTACAATGAGCAGTTCTTC. It is translated as CAISELGSSYNEQFF.

This sequence joins TRBV27 and TRBJ1-6, with D unresolved. The ends were cut back, 10 bases at V and 3 bases at J, with 7 bases in the middle. Germline V gives CDR1 MNHEY, CDR2 SMNVEV (reference sequence). The CDR3 sequence is 12 residues long. CDR3 bases: TGTGCCACGAGAGACTATAATTCACCCCTCCACTTT. Protein: CATRDYNSPLHF.

The chain joins TRBV6-5 to TRBJ2-7; D unclear. Germline CDR1 is MNHEY and CDR2 is SVGAGI. This CDR3 comprises 16 residues. V dropped 0 bases and J dropped 4 bases, with 16 bases sitting between them. The CDR3, as DNA: TGTGCCAGCAGTTACTCGGGTAATGCTATAAGGTACGAGCAGTACTTC. Protein product: CASSYSGNAIRYEQYF.

This chain links TRBV9 with TRBJ2-7; possible D gene TRBD1, 5 bases. This CDR3 has 14 residues. Trimming shortened V by 1 base and J by 6 bases, and 14 bases separated the two germline ends. Germline-derived CDR1 and CDR2 are SGDLS and YYNGEE. Written as DNA, the CDR3 is TGTGCCAGCAGCGTATTTCTTCAGGGTGGCGAGCAGTACTTC. Translated, it gives CASSVFLQGGEQYF.

In its sample, this clone was seen a few times. The J gene is TRBJ2-3, the V gene TRBV27; TRBD2 matches at 10 bases. Germline CDR1 is MNHEY and CDR2 is SMNVEV (reference sequence). The ends lost 3 bases at V and 0 bases at J; junction bases unmatched: 9. CDR3 length: 18 residues. The DNA of the CDR3 is TGTGCCAGCAGTTTCCGGGATAGCGGGAGGTTTAGCACAGATACGCAGTATTTT. Its protein product is CASSFRDSGRFSTDTQYF.

The sample holds a few counts of this clone. The rearrangement joins TRBV4-2 to TRBJ2-7; TRBD2 matches at 9 bases. J gave up 12 bases and V 1 base, and 7 bases lay outside the gene matches. Germline V lookup: CDR1 LGHNA, CDR2 YNFKEQ. The CDR3 extends over 13 amino acids. CDR3 protein: CASSQVEAGGRYF. In nucleotides, the CDR3 is TGTGCCAGCAGCCAAGTTGAGGCGGGAGGGAGGTACTTC.

The genes are TRBV10-3 and TRBJ2-7, with D uncertain. The CDR3 runs to 13 residues. V dropped 0 bases and J dropped 0 bases, with 3 bases sitting between them. From germline, CDR1 is ENHRY and CDR2 SYGVKD. CDR3 residues: CAISESSSYEQYF. The CDR3 nucleotides read TGTGCCATCAGTGAGTCGAGCTCCTACGAGCAGTACTTC.

The V call is TRBV30, the J call TRBJ2-3; 10 bases agree with TRBD2. The CDR3 consists of 13 residues. After removal of 7 bases from V and 8 bases from J, the junction contained 9 bases not matched to a gene. Germline values: CDR1 GTSNPN, CDR2 SVGIG (reference sequence). The CDR3 region has the DNA TGTGCCTTTCAGCGGGAGGGCCTTGGTACGCAGTATTTT. Translating it yields CAFQREGLGTQYF.

V usage is TRBV2 and J usage is TRBJ2-1; D unresolved. V was shortened by 9 bases and J by 0 bases, with 15 bases between the two germline ends. This CDR3 spans 15 amino acids. Germline assignment: CDR1 SNHLY and CDR2 FYNNEI. The CDR3 DNA is TGTGCCAGTTTGTTTCTTCGGTCCTCCTACAATGAGCAGTTCTTC. This gives the protein CASLFLRSSYNEQFF. Filled out from reference TRBV2 and TRBJ2-1, the complete variable domain reads EPEVTQTPSHQVTQMGQEVILRCVPISNHLYFYWYRQILGQKVEFLVSFYNNEISEKSEIFDDQFSVERPDGSNFTLKIRSTKLEDSAMYFCASLFLRSSYNEQFFGPGTRLTVL.

The genes are TRBV9 and TRBJ2-2; no firm D call. Germline V lookup: CDR1 SGDLS, CDR2 YYNGEE. The CDR3 totals 15 residues. Trimming stripped 0 bases from V and 4 bases from J, with 10 bases between. The CDR3 reads CASSVGPPTTGELFF. In DNA form, the CDR3 reads TGTGCCAGCAGCGTAGGCCCACCCACCACCGGGGAGCTGTTTTTT.

The V call is TRBV28, the J call TRBJ1-2; 11 bases map to TRBD1. CDR3 length equals 13 residues. With V trimmed by 5 bases and J by 4 bases, 0 bases remained unmatched. Germline V CDR1 and CDR2: MDHEN, SYDVKM. CDR3 nucleotides: TGTGCCAGCAGTGGGACAGGGGGCTATGGCTACACCTTC. It codes for CASSGTGGYGYTF.

This clone was detected a few times. The rearrangement joins TRBV10-3 to TRBJ2-7, with D uncertain. CDR1 and CDR2 (germline): ENHRY, SYGVKD. There are 14 residues in the CDR3. Deletions cut 0 bases from V and 2 bases from J, with 8 bases between. The CDR3 region is CAISESNLTYEQYF. CDR3 DNA: TGTGCCATCAGTGAGTCAAATTTGACCTACGAGCAGTACTTC.

Many counts were recorded for this clone. The J gene is TRBJ2-7, the V gene TRBV7-2; TRBD1 aligns across 7 bases. V shed 5 bases, J shed 11 bases, and the junction held 9 bases outside the gene matches. The CDR3 consists of 12 residues. The germline V gene encodes CDR1 SGHTA and CDR2 FQGNSA. In nucleotides, the CDR3 is TGTGCCAGCAGCCAAACTACAGGGGTCGAGTACTTC. Its protein is CASSQTTGVEYF.